This T cell receptor (beta chain) was captured by sequencing in a study of blood T cell repertoires in COVID-19 (dated by TCRdb to the early 2020s). Background for the entire study: The collaborator samples originated in the United States, Italy and Spain and spanned the acute and convalescent phases of COVID-19. Nearly every sample came with metadata listing a de-identified subject ID, COVID-19 status, age in years and sex. The material from the prospective study consisted of cDNA or gDNA derived from T cells, B-cell-depleted T cells, or PBMCs. The samples were drawn from the first 160 participants of the ongoing ImmuneRACE study and from over a thousand subjects provided by 6 global collaborators. The repertoires were released in a freely available public database meant as a resource for research on the immune response to SARS-CoV-2. Where HLA class I and class II types were available, the types were taken from metadata supplied by the sample provider, not from assay-based typing. Subjects who had been exposed to COVID-19, were actively infected with it, or had recovered from it provided the deeply sampled blood TCRbeta repertoires that made up the dataset. Broad study findings and their caveats: Clinical and demographic metadata were provided uncurated, with the amount varying by source and participant.

About this clone itself: Its target antigen remains unknown. No base quality information exists; no much larger clone differs at one position.

V and J lose 5 bases and 1 base, and a span of 8 bases separates them. Taken from the germline V gene, the CDR1 and CDR2 loops are SGHVS and FQNEAQ. From the cysteine through the phenylalanine, the CDR3 covers 13 amino acids. Of all the DNA, just the CDR3 is kept, 39 bases in frame from base 1. Participants in the prospective study were aged roughly 18 to 100 years, lived in about two dozen United States geographic areas, and enrolled through a virtual design. In the prospective study, participants were assigned to cohorts based on the clinical history participants reported in a screening survey and a study questionnaire. Recovered participants in ImmuneRACE Cohort 3 were defined by two consecutive negative NP/OP PCR tests, clearance by a healthcare professional, or resolution of symptoms. In the prospective study, mobile phlebotomists collected whole blood, serum and a nasopharyngeal or oropharyngeal swab from each participant. Over an approximately 2-month period, participants in the prospective study had the option of providing additional blood draws and questionnaires. Prospective study blood samples were shipped either frozen or at room temperature before DNA extraction.

TCRbeta CDR3 regions were amplified from genomic DNA using the immunoSEQ Assay, a bias-controlled multiplex PCR. Per the source publication's procedure: The number of nucleated cells in each sample was estimated from the amplification of reference gene primers within the assay. To quantify the absolute abundance of each unique TCRbeta CDR3 rearrangement, sequence reads were collapsed and filtered. For each sample, productive Simpson clonality was calculated by taking the square root of Simpson's diversity index across productive rearrangements. Here the immuneACCESS table is served through TCRdb, limited to in-frame sequences with V and J called. Missing clones are a known gap in these copies; in checked studies unresolved V genes cover under half, and the rest lacks a known reason. That table supplies the V and J calls and clone size; D and trimming were determined from the DNA. Here the sample has some 510,000 clones; more than 75% occur a single time. Of the sample, around 1.9% falls within the top ten clones.

Rearrangement joined TRBV7-8 to TRBJ1-2; the D gene remains uncertain. Specimen: PBMCs or T cells enriched from blood (not recorded which). The sequence was collected from a woman in her thirties or forties who had recovered from COVID-19. The DNA is as follows: TGTGCCAGCAGCCCCACAGATAACTATGGCTACACCTTC. This gives the protein CASSPTDNYGYTF.